Below are 9 T cell receptor beta chains sequenced from a single sample in a study of regulatory T cells in long-lasting Graves disease. HTBI primers from iRepertoire and Arm-PCR of CDR3 regions yielded the TCR beta libraries. TCRdb called the multiplex PCR reads again in MiXCR, with one record for every CDR3 protein. The sample includes some 460,000 distinct CDR3 sequences, around 15% seen only once; the top ten take 12%. Time point noted: newly diagnosed GD, antithyroid drugs for less than 3 months. RNA extracted from PBMCs served as the sequencing template. These sequences were also reported in another study, on T cells in Graves' hyperthyroidism and ophthalmopathy.

The sample consisted of peripheral blood mononuclear cells (PBMCs), taken at new diagnosis, from a patient treated with antithyroid drugs. These receptors all come from a man between 35 and 55 years old with Graves disease.

This clonotype was counted ten times or more. V gene TRBV11-2 combines with J gene TRBJ2-7; TRBD2 matches 13 bases. Unmatched junction bases numbered 3, after V lost 5 bases and J lost 2 bases. CDR1 SGHAT and CDR2 FQNNGV come from the germline V gene. The CDR3 runs 15 residues. CDR3 coding DNA: TGTGCCAGCAGCCGGGGACTAGCGGGAACCTACGAGCAGTACTTC. Translated, it gives CASSRGLAGTYEQYF.

There are many counts of this clonotype. The genes are TRBV11-2 and TRBJ1-1; D uncertain. Trimming stripped 5 bases from V and 0 bases from J, with 16 bases between. The CDR3 consists of 16 residues. Germline CDR1 SGHAT, CDR2 FQNNGV. The CDR3 nucleotides read TGTGCCAGCAGCCGGGAGCGCACGTCAATGAACACTGAAGCTTTCTTT. It codes for CASSRERTSMNTEAFF.

This clonotype was counted many times. The V call is TRBV20-1, the J call TRBJ2-7; D is possibly TRBD1 or TRBD2 (5 bases each). Germline CDR1 and CDR2: DFQATT and SNEGSKA (reference sequence). CDR3 length equals 16 residues. With 0 bases removed from V and 4 bases from J, the gap between germline ends came to 19 bases. The CDR3 DNA is TGCAGTGCTAGAGAATTGAACCGGGACCGGGAATACGAGCAGTACTTC. Translation: CSARELNRDREYEQYF.

Comments on this clonotype: Possible read error: a much larger clone is one base away. The CDR3 does not end in the conserved phenylalanine or tryptophan, so this is likely a read error. The J gene is TRBJ1-5, the V gene TRBV7-3, with a tentative D call TRBD1 (6 bases). Trimming removed 1 base at V and 3 bases at J, with 16 bases between. This CDR3 is 17 amino acids long. Looked up from germline, CDR1 is SGHTA and CDR2 is FQGTGA. As DNA, the CDR3 is TGTGCCAGCAGCTTAAGGCGGGGGGGCCGTACCAATCAGCCCCAGCATTTG. It encodes CASSLRRGGRTNQPQHL.

V is TRBV30 and J is TRBJ2-7, with 10 bases that match TRBD1. The CDR3 is made up of 14 amino acids. V shed 5 bases and J 7 bases; nucleotides not matched to a gene: 11. The germline gives CDR1 GTSNPN, CDR2 SVGIG (reference sequence). CDR3 region: CAWSWGDRGGEQYF. The DNA for the CDR3 is TGTGCCTGGTCGTGGGGGGACAGGGGCGGGGAGCAGTACTTC.

There are many counts of this clonotype. The chain combines TRBV28 with TRBJ2-2; 9 bases agree with TRBD2. The germline V gene has CDR1 MDHEN and CDR2 SYDVKM. The CDR3 contains 18 residues. Trimming removed 4 bases from V and 4 bases from J; junction bases left unmatched: 13. CDR3 bases: TGTGCCAGCAGTTGGGACTATGGCGGGAGGGTTGGCACCGGGGAGCTGTTTTTT. Residues: CASSWDYGGRVGTGELFF. The variable domain in full, completed from reference TRBV28 and TRBJ2-2, reads DVKVTQSSRYLVKRTGEKVFLECVQDMDHENMFWYRQDPGLGLRLIYFSYDVKMKEKGDIPEGYSVSREKKERFSLILESASTNQTSMYLCASSWDYGGRVGTGELFFGEGSRLTVL.

This sequence joins TRBV15 and TRBJ2-1; 7 bases match TRBD2. The ends lost 5 bases at V and 4 bases at J; junction bases unmatched: 8. The CDR3 is 15 residues long. Germline V gene lookup returns CDR1 LNHNV and CDR2 YYDKDF (reference sequence). The CDR3 DNA is TGTGCCACCAGCGAGCTAGCGGACCTTTACAATGAGCAGTTCTTC. Protein sequence: CATSELADLYNEQFF.

The chain recombines TRBV7-8 with TRBJ2-1; 8 bases are a match to TRBD1. This CDR3 is 14 amino acids long. V dropped 5 bases and J dropped 8; count of bases not matched to a gene: 8. The V gene's germline CDR1 is SGHVS and CDR2 FQNEAQ. The CDR3 DNA is TGTGCCAGCAGCCCAGGGACAGGTTGGGATGAGCAGTTCTTC. Translated: CASSPGTGWDEQFF.

This clonotype was found a few times. The genes are TRBV15 and TRBJ2-5; 10 nucleotides align to TRBD1. V lost 3 bases to trimming and J lost 9 bases; unmatched junction nucleotides: 7. The germline V gene has CDR1 LNHNV and CDR2 YYDKDF (reference sequence). CDR3 length: 14 residues. The CDR3: CATSRDRGDRAQYF. In DNA form, the CDR3 reads TGTGCCACCAGCAGGGACAGGGGGGACAGGGCCCAGTACTTC.